These 27 T cell receptor beta chains originate from one sample sequenced in a study of T cells in Graves' hyperthyroidism and ophthalmopathy. Amplified TCR beta CDR3 regions came from RNA transcripts. When the TCR CDR3 underwent first-round RT-PCR, the HTBI primer set was used. TCRdb passed the multiplex PCR reads through MiXCR, listing each CDR3 protein once. The table records around 380,000 distinct CDR3 sequences, approximately 12% of them present only once. The sequenced sample consisted of blood. These receptors were taken from a man aged 25-45 years with Graves' hyperthyroidism that later progressed to Graves' ophthalmopathy.

This clonotype was observed many times. The chain is built from TRBV30 and TRBJ2-7, with TRBD1 matching over 8 bases. This CDR3 has 13 residues. V lost 7 bases, J lost 2 bases, and 7 bases stayed unmatched. The V gene's germline CDR1 is GTSNPN and CDR2 SVGIG (reference sequence). CDR3 sequence reads: CALSGTGAYEQYF. CDR3 in DNA: TGTGCCTTATCCGGGACAGGAGCCTACGAGCAGTACTTC.

This sequence joins TRBV20-1 and TRBJ2-7, with 7 bases matching TRBD2. This CDR3 has 12 residues. The V segment lost 3 bases and the J segment 4 bases; nucleotides outside the gene matches: 3. Germline lookup yields CDR1 DFQATT and CDR2 SNEGSKA (reference sequence). The CDR3 reads CSASQGGYEQYF. The CDR3 DNA reads TGCAGTGCTAGCCAGGGAGGGTACGAGCAGTACTTC.

This clonotype was counted many times. The rearrangement uses TRBV10-3 and TRBJ1-2; D is possibly TRBD1 (5 bases). Trimming took 7 bases from V and 0 from J, leaving 12 bases between them. This CDR3 region has 14 residues. Looked up from germline, CDR1 is ENHRY and CDR2 is SYGVKD. The CDR3 DNA is TGTGCCATCACTGGGGACGTAGCTAACTATGGCTACACCTTC. It codes for CAITGDVANYGYTF.

This clonotype has more than one count but fewer than ten. A much more abundant neighbour one base away suggests this may be a read error. The rearrangement links TRBV28 to TRBJ2-3; unclear D gene. CDR1 and CDR2 from the germline V gene are MDHEN and SYDVKM. Trimming removed 6 bases from V and 2 bases from J, with 12 bases in between. The CDR3 spans 14 residues. The CDR3, as DNA: TGTGCCAGCAGCCACGGGCCATTCACAGATACGCAGTATTTT. This encodes CASSHGPFTDTQYF.

This clonotype was observed a handful of times. The V and J genes are TRBV6-1 and TRBJ1-4, with D uncertain. The CDR3 runs 13 residues. V lost 6 bases and J lost 4, with 9 bases in between. Per germline, CDR1 MNHNS and CDR2 SASEGT. CDR3 sequence reads: CASRRAVNEKLFF. In DNA form, the CDR3 reads TGTGCCAGCAGGAGGGCTGTTAATGAAAAACTGTTTTTT.

This clonotype was recorded at least ten times. The V and J genes are TRBV24-1 and TRBJ2-1; 10 nucleotides align to TRBD2. J gave up 4 bases and V 4 bases, and 6 bases lay outside the gene matches. The CDR3 has 16 residues. Looked up from germline, CDR1 is KGHDR and CDR2 is SFDVKD. The CDR3 region has the DNA TGTGCCACCAGTGACCCAAGCGGGGGGGAATACAATGAGCAGTTCTTC. Translated: CATSDPSGGEYNEQFF.

In regard to this clonotype: A single base separates this from a much larger clone, so it may be a read error. The rearrangement links TRBV6-2 or TRBV6-3 to TRBJ2-2; D remains unclear. CDR1 is MNHEY and CDR2 is SVGEGT in the germline V gene. This CDR3 is built from 13 residues. Trimming cost V 6 bases and J 0 bases, with 5 bases left between them. CDR3 sequence reads: CASRNTNTGELFF. DNA for the CDR3: TGTGCCAGCAGAAACACGAACACCGGGGAGCTGTTTTTT.

On this clonotype itself: This may stem from a read error, because a much larger clone lies one nucleotide away. The V gene is TRBV6-2 or TRBV6-3, the J gene TRBJ2-1, with D perhaps TRBD2 (6 bases). The CDR3 sequence is 18 residues long. The germline V and J ends were trimmed by 5 bases and 0 bases, with 20 bases remaining between them. Germline V CDR1 and CDR2: MNHEY, SVGEGT. The CDR3 coding sequence is TGTGCCAGCAGTGTTCACCCCCGGTTGACTAGCTCCTACAATGAGCAGTTCTTC. This gives the protein CASSVHPRLTSSYNEQFF.

The sample holds a few counts of this clonotype. The chain couples TRBV6-1 to TRBJ1-1; perhaps TRBD1 as D (6 bases). Germline V gives CDR1 MNHNS, CDR2 SASEGT. Trimming removed 6 bases at V and 4 bases at J, with 15 bases between. This CDR3 has 14 residues. CDR3 DNA: TGTGCCAGCAGCCAAACAGGGATCGGCACTGAAGCTTTCTTT. Encoded protein: CASSQTGIGTEAFF.

This clonotype has at least ten counts. This sequence joins TRBV13 and TRBJ2-7; tentatively, D is TRBD1 (5 bases). CDR1 is PRHDT and CDR2 is FYEKMQ in the germline V gene (reference sequence). The V and J ends lost 5 bases and 0 bases respectively, with 17 bases between them. The CDR3 is made up of 16 amino acids. CDR3 coding DNA: TGTGCCAGCAGCACAACCTCTGACGGACACTCCTACGAGCAGTACTTC. Its translation: CASSTTSDGHSYEQYF.

Many counts were recorded for this clonotype. This sequence joins TRBV7-6 and TRBJ1-1; D is uncertain. The CDR3 runs 16 residues. Trimming pared 1 base from V and 0 bases from J, leaving 12 bases between. Germline V gene data show CDR1 as SGHVS and CDR2 as FNYEAQ. CDR3: CASSLVEVVLNTEAFF. CDR3 DNA: TGTGCCAGCAGCTTAGTTGAAGTAGTCCTGAACACTGAAGCTTTCTTT. The whole variable domain, remainder taken from reference TRBV7-6 and TRBJ1-1, is GAGVSQSPRYKVTKRGQDVALRCDPISGHVSLYWYRQALGQGPEFLTYFNYEAQQDKSGLPNDRFSAERPEGSISTLTIQRTEQRDSAMYRCASSLVEVVLNTEAFFGQGTRLTVV.

This clonotype was observed a handful of times. The chain carries TRBV20-1 and TRBJ2-7; possible D gene TRBD2, 5 bases. V lost 0 bases, J lost 2 bases, and 8 bases lay in between. There are 13 residues in the CDR3. Germline V gene sequence: CDR1 DFQATT, CDR2 SNEGSKA (reference sequence). CDR3 bases: TGCAGTGCTAGAGAGATGAGGGCCTACGAGCAGTACTTC. This translates into CSAREMRAYEQYF.

This clonotype was observed many times. The chain links TRBV27 to TRBJ2-7; D not certain. CDR1 MNHEY and CDR2 SMNVEV come from the germline V gene (reference sequence). The CDR3 runs 13 residues. V dropped 3 bases and J dropped 4 bases, with 10 bases sitting between them. The CDR3 sequence: CASSLGMEYEQYF. The CDR3 nucleotides are TGTGCCAGCAGTTTGGGCATGGAATACGAGCAGTACTTC.

At least ten counts were recorded for this clonotype. The V gene is TRBV30, the J gene TRBJ2-1; no clear D gene. This CDR3 contains 10 residues. Germline V gene sequence: CDR1 GTSNPN, CDR2 SVGIG (reference sequence). V was cut by 0 bases and J by 7 bases, with 1 base left in between. The CDR3 is CAWSVNEQFF. The CDR3 bases are TGTGCCTGGAGTGTAAATGAGCAGTTCTTC.

There are many counts of this clonotype. The rearrangement joins TRBV6-1 to TRBJ1-5, with 8 bases fitting TRBD1. The CDR3 contains 16 residues. Germline V gives CDR1 MNHNS, CDR2 SASEGT. The V and J ends lost 6 bases and 7 bases, in that order; junction bases with no gene match: 14. The CDR3 coding sequence is TGTGCCAGCAGCACGACAGGGGAAGGTTTTTACCAGCCCCAGCATTTT. It specifies CASSTTGEGFYQPQHF.

This clonotype was found a few times. The J gene is TRBJ2-3, the V gene TRBV5-1; no reliable D call. CDR1 is SGHRS, CDR2 YFSETQ, per germline. This CDR3 comprises 14 residues. Trimming took 4 bases from V and 2 from J, leaving 11 bases between them. The CDR3 spells CASSKVQTTDTQYF. The CDR3 bases are TGCGCCAGCAGCAAGGTACAGACCACAGATACGCAGTATTTT.

This clonotype was detected ten times or more. The chain links TRBV20-1 to TRBJ2-3, with D hard to call. V lost 1 base to trimming and J lost 6 bases, with 14 bases between them. CDR3 size: 14 residues. Germline V gives CDR1 DFQATT, CDR2 SNEGSKA (reference sequence). CDR3 nucleotide sequence: TGCAGTGCTAGAGTCAGCGACCCATTGGATACGCAGTATTTT. Its translation: CSARVSDPLDTQYF.

This clonotype was recorded many times. The V gene is TRBV28, the J gene TRBJ1-6; TRBD1 aligns across 9 bases. The germline V gene encodes CDR1 MDHEN and CDR2 SYDVKM. This CDR3 contains 14 residues. J gave up 9 bases and V 6 bases, and 6 bases lay outside the gene matches. The CDR3 reads CASRMGQGFSPLHF. The CDR3 bases are TGTGCCAGCAGAATGGGACAGGGTTTTTCACCCCTCCACTTT.

In this sample, this clonotype turned up many times. This chain connects TRBV12-3 or TRBV12-4 to TRBJ1-6; a weak D match, TRBD1 (5 bases). The V end lost 5 bases, the J end lost 10 bases, and 15 bases lay between the germline ends. This CDR3 comprises 14 residues. CDR3 in DNA: TGTGCCAGCAGTAACGGACGGGGCAAATCACCCCTCCACTTT. It specifies CASSNGRGKSPLHF.

V is TRBV5-4 and J is TRBJ1-2, with D tentatively TRBD1 (5 bases). Trimming left V 5 bases short and J 4 bases short, with 21 bases between. The CDR3 is 16 amino acids. Germline assignment: CDR1 SGHNT and CDR2 YYREEE (reference sequence). The CDR3 sequence: CASRLVGQQRTYGYTF. DNA of the CDR3: TGTGCCAGCAGACTGGTGGGGCAACAAAGGACCTATGGCTACACCTTC.

The J gene is TRBJ1-5, the V gene TRBV5-1; D gene uncertain. Trimming took off 2 bases at V and 3 bases at J, with 12 bases between the two ends. The V gene's germline CDR1 is SGHRS and CDR2 YFSETQ. This CDR3 comprises 15 residues. Here the CDR3 reads CASSLHPQINQPQHF. The CDR3 region has the DNA TGCGCCAGCAGCTTACACCCCCAGATCAATCAGCCCCAGCATTTT.

In its sample, this clonotype was seen many times. J is TRBJ2-1 and V is TRBV20-1, with 9 positions matching TRBD2. CDR3 length: 15 residues. From germline, CDR1 is DFQATT and CDR2 SNEGSKA (reference sequence). The V and J ends lost 4 bases and 7 bases, in that order; junction bases with no gene match: 11. The CDR3 loop reads CSATKWGGGGNEQFF. The CDR3 bases are TGCAGTGCTACCAAGTGGGGCGGGGGGGGGAATGAGCAGTTCTTC.

The chain links TRBV5-1 to TRBJ2-5; D is perhaps TRBD2 (6 bases). Per the germline V gene, CDR1 is SGHRS and CDR2 is YFSETQ. V lost 4 bases, J lost 5 bases, and 15 bases lay in between. The CDR3 is 14 residues long. Here the CDR3 reads CASSPEAGRETQYF. For the CDR3, the DNA is TGCGCCAGCAGCCCGGAAGCGGGTCGGGAGACCCAGTACTTC.

As concerns this clonotype: This may come from a read error, since a much larger clone is one base off. The chain joins TRBV12-3 or TRBV12-4 to TRBJ2-7; D could derive from TRBD1 or TRBD2 (5 bases each). CDR3 length: 15 amino acids. The V end was cut by 6 bases, the J end by 7 bases, with 22 bases between. The CDR3 DNA follows: TGTGCCAGCAGAACAACCGGGGCCACGGGTAGGGAGCAGTACTTC. This sequence encodes CASRTTGATGREQYF.

This clonotype was recorded at least ten times. This chain uses TRBV6-6 with TRBJ1-4; 7 nucleotides line up with TRBD1. This CDR3 is built from 16 residues. J was trimmed by 8 bases and V by 0 bases; bases with no gene match: 9. Germline V CDR1 and CDR2: MNHNY, SVGAGI (reference sequence). CDR3 protein: CASSYSTGTRREKLFF. CDR3 DNA: TGTGCCAGCAGTTACTCGACAGGGACAAGACGCGAAAAACTGTTTTTT.

This clonotype was seen many times. The chain links TRBV2 to TRBJ2-3, with 11 bases matching TRBD2. This CDR3 has 16 residues. Germline trimming cut 8 bases from V and 2 bases from J; bases unmatched to any gene: 9. In germline, CDR1 is SNHLY, CDR2 FYNNEI. CDR3 coding DNA: TGTGCCAGCGGGCATAGCGGGGGGGTCCTCACAGATACGCAGTATTTT. Translation gives CASGHSGGVLTDTQYF.

The rearrangement links TRBV20-1 to TRBJ1-1; D is uncertain. Trimming stripped 3 bases from V and 5 bases from J, with 13 bases between. The germline V gene has CDR1 DFQATT and CDR2 SNEGSKA (reference sequence). CDR3 length: 13 residues. DNA of the CDR3: TGCAGTGCTAGTGCGGCTGCGTGGACTGAAGCTTTCTTT. This codes for CSASAAAWTEAFF.